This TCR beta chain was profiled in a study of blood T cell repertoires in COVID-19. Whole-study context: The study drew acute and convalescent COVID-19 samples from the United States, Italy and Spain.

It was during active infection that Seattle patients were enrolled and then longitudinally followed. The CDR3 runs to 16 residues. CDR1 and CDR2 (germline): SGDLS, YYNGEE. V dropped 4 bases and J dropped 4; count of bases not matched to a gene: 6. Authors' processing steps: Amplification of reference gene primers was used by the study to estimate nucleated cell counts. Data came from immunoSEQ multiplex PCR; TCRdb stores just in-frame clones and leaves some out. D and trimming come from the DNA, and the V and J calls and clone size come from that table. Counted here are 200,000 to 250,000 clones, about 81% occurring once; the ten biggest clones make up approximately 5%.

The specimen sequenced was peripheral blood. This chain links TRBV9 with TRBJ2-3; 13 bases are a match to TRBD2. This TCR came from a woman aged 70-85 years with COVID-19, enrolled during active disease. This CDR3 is CASSNGLAGAADTQYF. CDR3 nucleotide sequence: TGTGCCAGCAGCAACGGACTAGCGGGAGCTGCAGATACGCAGTATTTT.